The clone carrying this TCR beta chain was observed a handful of times. No antigen is known for it. The V gene's germline CDR1 is SQVTM and CDR2 ANQGSEA. V was cut by 5 bases and J by 4 bases, with 16 bases left in between. The CDR3 covers 14 residues. This sample is drawn from a study of glioma-infiltrating T cells. Study-level results: Tissue-blood divergence was below expectation in non-neoplastic patients, above in gliomas. CDR3 overlap between tissue and blood was very small.

Amplification of TCR alpha and beta CDR3 regions from RNA used iRepertoire nested multiplex PCR. For one-step reverse transcription and amplification, about 90-450 ng of tissue mRNA or PBMC total RNA was used. TCRdb reanalysed the multiplex PCR reads using MiXCR and keeps one entry per CDR3 protein. The top ten clones hold roughly two fifths of a sample with around 93,000 distinct CDR3 sequences, roughly 40% of them seen once. The sample was glioma tissue, nonneoplastic brain tissue, or PBMCs (not recorded which). The chain has TRBV29-1 and TRBJ2-3; D perhaps matches TRBD2 (5 bases). This TCR derives from a human donor with low-grade glioma or glioblastoma, undergoing nonglioma brain surgery, or in good health (not recorded which). CDR3 sequence: CSVLVHGVPDTQYF. For the CDR3, the DNA is TGCAGCGTTCTCGTACACGGGGTCCCAGATACGCAGTATTTT.